The following is a T cell receptor (beta chain) sequence with its context. Data came from immunoSEQ multiplex PCR; TCRdb stores just in-frame clones and leaves some out. The data show about 120,000 clones, with roughly 84% seen just once and roughly 9% held by the top ten. This entry is derived from a study of T cell responses to AZD1222 COVID-19 vaccine. V shed 0 bases and J 4 bases; nucleotides not matched to a gene: 7. Germline V CDR1 and CDR2: LGHDT, YNNKEL (reference sequence). CDR3 length: 16 residues. The specimen comprised peripheral blood, sampled on day 0 of AZD1222 vaccination. The chain joins TRBV3-1 (or the pseudogene TRBV3-2) to TRBJ2-7; 9 bases map to TRBD2. The receptor comes from an adult in good health. CDR3 in DNA: TGTGCCAGCAGCCAAGACTCCCCGCGGGGGGGATACGAGCAGTACTTC. This gives the protein CASSQDSPRGGYEQYF.